These 4 T cell receptor beta chains share one sample of origin, sequenced in a study of response to subunit inactivated influenza vaccine. TCRdb passed the RT-PCR reads through MiXCR, listing each CDR3 protein once. The top ten hold approximately 32% of the sample, which has under 200,000 distinct CDR3 sequences, 12% seen once. These data were also reused for a study on T cells expressing NK-cell markers. Per that study: UMIs accompanied the 5'RACE template switching by which TCR beta cDNA was made.

This specimen was CD8+ T cells sorted from PBMCs, taken about 12 days after vaccination. These receptors were taken from a man aged 45 to 65 who received an inactivated influenza vaccine.

CDR3: CASSLGAGAVYEQYF. The CDR3 region has the DNA TGTGCCAGCAGCTTAGGCGCGGGAGCAGTCTACGAGCAGTACTTC. The V gene is TRBV7-2, the J gene TRBJ2-7; 7 bases match TRBD2. CDR1 SGHTA and CDR2 FQGNSA come from the germline V gene. With 1 base clipped from V and 3 bases from J, the junction kept 6 bases outside the gene matches. The CDR3 loop spans 15 amino acids. The complete variable domain, with remaining parts taken from reference TRBV7-2 and TRBJ2-7, reads GAGVSQSPSNKVTEKGKDVELRCDPISGHTALYWYRQSLGQGLEFLIYFQGNSAPDKSGLPSDRFSAERTGGSVSTLTIQRTQQEDSAVYLCASSLGAGAVYEQYFGPGTRLTVT.

This clonotype was counted between two and nine times. This sequence joins TRBV7-6 and TRBJ2-3; perhaps D is TRBD1 or TRBD2 (5 bases each). This CDR3 has 18 residues. The germline V and J ends were trimmed by 0 bases and 0 bases, with 16 bases remaining between them. Germline-derived CDR1 and CDR2 are SGHVS and FNYEAQ. The CDR3 spells CASSLAVGAADSTDTQYF. CDR3 coding DNA: TGTGCCAGCAGCTTAGCCGTCGGGGCGGCTGACAGCACAGATACGCAGTATTTT.

This clonotype occurred a few times. The chain has TRBV28 and TRBJ1-5, with D unresolved. The CDR3 extends over 15 amino acids. Trimming shortened V by 6 bases and J by 7 bases, and 19 bases separated the two germline ends. Germline V gene sequence: CDR1 MDHEN, CDR2 SYDVKM. The CDR3 DNA follows: TGTGCCAGCAGCCGCCTCGGCGGGCCTGGACAGCCCCAGCATTTT. Amino acid sequence: CASSRLGGPGQPQHF.

A few counts support this clonotype. The V gene is TRBV18, the J gene TRBJ2-7; 7 bases line up with TRBD1. J gave up 0 bases and V 3 bases, and 5 bases lay outside the gene matches. CDR1 and CDR2 from the germline V gene are KGHSH and LQKENI. The CDR3 extends over 15 amino acids. In DNA form, the CDR3 reads TGTGCCAGCTCACCTCGGACAGGAAACTCCTACGAGCAGTACTTC. Protein product: CASSPRTGNSYEQYF.